The next 32 T cell receptor beta chains were all read from a single sample in a study of OX40 agonist ivuxolimab in advanced cancers. Profiled with immunoSEQ multiplex PCR; TCRdb holds only in-frame clones, not every one. The sample includes about 15,000 clones, around 70% of them seen just once. The sequencing here drew on CD4+ or CD8+ T cells sorted from blood, taken in a trial of the OX40 agonist ivuxolimab. The receptors stem from an adult with an advanced solid tumor such as melanoma, head and neck, liver or kidney cancer.

This clone was seen once. V gene TRBV5-1 combines with J gene TRBJ1-1; unclear D gene. CDR1 and CDR2 (germline): SGHRS, YFSETQ. This CDR3 spans 13 amino acids. Trimming took off 4 bases at V and 11 bases at J, with 18 bases between the two ends. This CDR3 reads CASSMDGFVLAFF. The CDR3 nucleotides read TGCGCCAGCAGCATGGACGGTTTTGTTCTGGCTTTCTTT.

This clone was found a few times. The rearrangement joins TRBV7-2 to TRBJ1-2, with TRBD1 as a possible D gene (6 bases). Germline V lookup: CDR1 SGHTA, CDR2 FQGNSA. This CDR3 has 15 amino acids. V was cut by 1 base and J by 7 bases, with 16 bases left in between. The CDR3 DNA sequence: TGTGCCAGCAGCTTAGAACAGGGTGGCCTACTTGGCTACACCTTC. Protein product: CASSLEQGGLLGYTF.

This clone showed up just once. V usage is TRBV6-5 and J usage is TRBJ2-2; tentatively, D is TRBD1 (5 bases). The ends were cut back, 6 bases at V and 7 bases at J, with 18 bases in the middle. The germline gives CDR1 MNHEY, CDR2 SVGAGI. CDR3 size: 15 residues. CDR3 nucleotide sequence: TGTGCCAGCAGCCCTTTGGGTGGGGCGGTCGGGGAGCTGTTTTTT. Translation gives CASSPLGGAVGELFF.

V usage is TRBV5-1 and J usage is TRBJ2-7; the D gene could be TRBD1 or TRBD2 (5 bases each). This CDR3 region has 15 residues. Germline V lookup: CDR1 SGHRS, CDR2 YFSETQ. V was shortened by 2 bases and J by 1 base, with 13 bases between the two germline ends. The CDR3 protein is CASSFSGTQSYEQYF. In DNA form, the CDR3 reads TGCGCCAGCAGCTTTTCAGGGACGCAGTCCTACGAGCAGTACTTC.

The rearrangement uses TRBV6-5 and TRBJ1-1, with unresolved D. From germline, CDR1 is MNHEY and CDR2 SVGAGI. V was clipped by 6 bases and J by 6 bases, with 8 bases between them. The CDR3 sequence is 11 residues long. CDR3 sequence reads: CASSTMAEAFF. Written as DNA, the CDR3 is TGTGCCAGCAGCACAATGGCTGAAGCTTTCTTT.

This clone was seen only a few times. V and J are TRBV27 and TRBJ1-5; D not resolved. The germline gives CDR1 MNHEY, CDR2 SMNVEV (reference sequence). The CDR3 consists of 10 residues. V lost 7 bases and J lost 7, with 5 bases in between. The CDR3 coding sequence is TGTGCCAGCAACACGCAGCCCCAGCATTTT. This codes for CASNTQPQHF.

The chain links TRBV7-3 to TRBJ2-2; a possible D gene is TRBD1 (5 bases). Germline V gene data show CDR1 as SGHTA and CDR2 as FQGTGA. CDR3 length: 15 amino acids. Trimming stripped 5 bases from V and 1 base from J, with 11 bases between. The CDR3 region is CASSLDSLNTGELFF. The CDR3 bases are TGTGCCAGCAGCCTCGACAGTCTGAACACCGGGGAGCTGTTTTTT.

In this sample, this clone turned up a few times. V usage is TRBV21-1 and J usage is TRBJ2-7. TRBV21-1 is shown as a pseudogene. The CDR3 totals 18 residues. The CDR3 DNA sequence: TGTGCCAGCAGCAAAGCCGCCCCGACCGAAACGAAATACTACGAGCAGTACTTC. This encodes CASSKAAPTETKYYEQYF.

The gene calls are TRBV7-3 and TRBJ2-7, with D perhaps matching TRBD1 (7 bases). Germline values: CDR1 SGHTA, CDR2 FQGTGA. V lost 5 bases and J lost 8, with 19 bases in between. The CDR3 has 14 amino acids. In DNA, the CDR3 is TGTGCCAGCAGCCCCGTGCGGGACAGCCCCAAGCAGTACTTC. Protein: CASSPVRDSPKQYF. The entire variable domain, with the rest obtained from reference TRBV7-3 and TRBJ2-7, is as follows: GAGVSQTPSNKVTEKGKYVELRCDPISGHTALYWYRQSLGQGPEFLIYFQGTGAADDSGLPNDRFFAVRPEGSVSTLKIQRTERGDSAVYLCASSPVRDSPKQYFGPGTRLTVT.

This chain joins TRBV28 and TRBJ2-7, with 8 positions matching TRBD1. The germline V gene encodes CDR1 MDHEN and CDR2 SYDVKM. The CDR3 runs 12 residues. The V and J ends lost 6 bases and 6 bases, in that order; junction bases with no gene match: 4. The CDR3 here is CASRLTGGEQYF. The CDR3, as DNA: TGTGCCAGCAGACTTACAGGGGGCGAGCAGTACTTC.

The genes are TRBV19 and TRBJ2-3, with 8 bases that match TRBD1. This CDR3 comprises 19 residues. The J segment lost 0 bases and the V segment lost 1 base, leaving 12 bases of the junction unmatched. CDR1 is LNHDA, CDR2 SQIVND, per germline (reference sequence). This CDR3 reads CASSIAPGGGRPSTDTQYF. As DNA, the CDR3 is TGTGCCAGTAGTATAGCTCCAGGGGGCGGGCGACCTAGCACAGATACGCAGTATTTT.

This clone was found once. V is TRBV27 and J is TRBJ1-1; possibly TRBD1 for D (5 bases). V lost 6 bases to trimming and J lost 0 bases, with 11 bases between them. The CDR3 is made up of 14 amino acids. The germline V gene has CDR1 MNHEY and CDR2 SMNVEV (reference sequence). CDR3 sequence reads: CASRQETMNTEAFF. Here the CDR3 DNA reads TGTGCCAGCAGACAGGAGACTATGAACACTGAAGCTTTCTTT.

This chain joins TRBV18 and TRBJ1-2; 7 bases align to TRBD1. CDR1 is KGHSH, CDR2 LQKENI, per germline. V gave up 0 bases and J gave up 5 bases; unmatched junction bases: 3. The CDR3 consists of 14 residues. The CDR3 here is CASSPPKGAYGYTF. Here the CDR3 DNA reads TGTGCCAGCTCACCACCAAAGGGGGCTTATGGCTACACCTTC.

The chain is built from TRBV28 and TRBJ2-1, with a possible D match to TRBD2 (6 bases). The V and J ends lost 3 bases and 2 bases respectively, with 11 bases between them. Germline V CDR1 and CDR2: MDHEN, SYDVKM. The CDR3 has 15 amino acids. CDR3 in amino acids: CASSFLAEAYNEQFF. The CDR3 DNA sequence: TGTGCCAGCAGTTTCTTAGCGGAGGCCTACAATGAGCAGTTCTTC.

Here the CDR3 DNA reads TGTGCCAGCAGCTCGACGTCCTACGAGCAGTACTTC. Its protein product is CASSSTSYEQYF. V and J are TRBV12-2 and TRBJ2-7. TRBV12-2 counts as a pseudogene. The CDR3 is made up of 12 amino acids.

The J gene is TRBJ2-1, the V gene TRBV7-6, with D uncertain. CDR3 length equals 15 residues. The germline gives CDR1 SGHVS, CDR2 FNYEAQ. V lost 6 bases and J lost 0, with 12 bases in between. The CDR3 coding sequence is TGTGCCAGCAGTTATACGAGCAGCTCCTACAATGAGCAGTTCTTC. Amino acid sequence: CASSYTSSSYNEQFF.

J is TRBJ2-1 and V is TRBV5-6, with TRBD2 matching 9 bases. Germline V gene lookup returns CDR1 SGHDT and CDR2 YYEEEE. J was trimmed by 7 bases and V by 0 bases; bases with no gene match: 11. This CDR3 has 17 residues. The CDR3 DNA reads as TGTGCCAGCAGCTTGGGTCAGGGCTCCCTAGCGGGGAATGAGCAGTTCTTC. Translating it yields CASSLGQGSLAGNEQFF.

This chain connects TRBV19 to TRBJ2-5; D might be TRBD1 (6 bases). The length of the CDR3 is 16 residues. Germline CDR1 and CDR2: LNHDA and SQIVND (reference sequence). The V and J ends lost 0 bases and 0 bases respectively, with 11 bases between them. The DNA for the CDR3 is TGTGCCAGTAGTATAGAACCGAGGACAGACCAAGAGACCCAGTACTTC. This encodes CASSIEPRTDQETQYF.

The chain uses TRBV29-1 and TRBJ2-1, with D hard to call. Germline-derived CDR1 and CDR2 are SQVTM and ANQGSEA. V was pared by 1 base and J by 2 bases, with 3 bases between. This CDR3 is 12 amino acids long. The CDR3, as DNA: TGCAGCGTTGAAGCAACCTACAATGAGCAGTTCTTC. It translates to CSVEATYNEQFF.

This clone came up a few times. The genes are TRBV7-9 and TRBJ2-7, with 9 bases aligning to TRBD1. Germline lookup yields CDR1 SEHNR and CDR2 FQNEAQ (reference sequence). Germline trimming cut 5 bases from V and 1 base from J; bases unmatched to any gene: 6. This CDR3 spans 15 amino acids. CDR3 loop: CASSTYGTGSYEQYF. The CDR3 region has the DNA TGTGCCAGCAGCACCTACGGGACAGGGTCCTACGAGCAGTACTTC.

The rearrangement links TRBV27 to TRBJ2-7; 12 positions agree with TRBD1. Germline CDR1 reads MNHEY; CDR2 reads SMNVEV (reference sequence). CDR3 length equals 15 residues. The V segment lost 4 bases and the J segment 4 bases; nucleotides outside the gene matches: 5. The CDR3 loop reads CASSSPGQGAYEQYF. The CDR3 coding sequence is TGTGCCAGCAGTTCTCCGGGACAGGGGGCTTACGAGCAGTACTTC.

This clone was seen only a few times. The rearrangement uses TRBV28 and TRBJ1-1; unclear D gene. V lost 4 bases to trimming and J lost 0 bases, with 3 bases between them. The CDR3 extends over 12 amino acids. Germline V lookup: CDR1 MDHEN, CDR2 SYDVKM. The CDR3: CASSYVNTEAFF. CDR3 DNA: TGTGCCAGCAGTTACGTGAACACTGAAGCTTTCTTT.

The V and J genes are TRBV5-6 and TRBJ1-3, with 10 positions matching TRBD1. This CDR3 contains 15 residues. Germline V CDR1 and CDR2: SGHDT, YYEEEE. With 4 bases clipped from V and 3 bases from J, the junction kept 4 bases outside the gene matches. The DNA of the CDR3 is TGTGCCAGCAGCGCCGGGACAGGGGTTGGAAACACCATATATTTT. Its translation: CASSAGTGVGNTIYF. The full variable domain, completed using reference TRBV5-6 and TRBJ1-3, is DAGVTQSPTHLIKTRGQQVTLRCSPKSGHDTVSWYQQALGQGPQFIFQYYEEEERQRGNFPDRFSGHQFPNYSSELNVNALLLGDSALYLCASSAGTGVGNTIYFGEGSWLTVV.

This rearrangement joins TRBV19 to TRBJ1-3, with D unclear. The ends were cut back, 3 bases at V and 4 bases at J, with 10 bases in the middle. The germline CDR1 and CDR2 sequences are LNHDA and SQIVND (reference sequence). The length of the CDR3 is 14 residues. The CDR3 nucleotides are TGTGCCAGTAGTATCGGTGTGGTGGGAAACACCATATATTTT. Translation: CASSIGVVGNTIYF.

The chain recombines TRBV6-5 with TRBJ2-5; D is possibly TRBD1 or TRBD2 (5 bases each). This CDR3 contains 15 residues. Trimming removed 6 bases at V and 5 bases at J, with 19 bases between. From germline, CDR1 is MNHEY and CDR2 SVGAGI. DNA for the CDR3: TGTGCCAGCAGCTCCACCTCGGGGCTCGGGGAGACCCAGTACTTC. Protein: CASSSTSGLGETQYF.

The chain carries TRBV11-3 and TRBJ1-2; TRBD1 agrees at 10 bases. The CDR3 loop spans 14 amino acids. Trimming at V came to 5 bases and at J to 8 bases, leaving 8 bases not matched to a gene. Per the germline V gene, CDR1 is SGHNT and CDR2 is YENEEA. CDR3 bases: TGTGCCAGCAGCCCTACCGGGACAGGGGCGGGCTACACCTTC. It is translated as CASSPTGTGAGYTF.

The V and J genes are TRBV7-8 and TRBJ1-1; D gene ambiguous. The V gene lost 3 bases and the J gene lost 5 bases, with 10 bases spanning the gap. Germline V lookup: CDR1 SGHVS, CDR2 FQNEAQ. This CDR3 comprises 13 residues. The DNA for the CDR3 is TGTGCCAGCAGCTTTGCGACTGGTACTGAAGCTTTCTTT. It yields the protein CASSFATGTEAFF.

This clone was counted once. The chain uses TRBV13 and TRBJ2-1; weak D call: TRBD2 (6 bases). The CDR3 is 16 residues long. Per germline, CDR1 PRHDT and CDR2 FYEKMQ (reference sequence). V was shortened by 1 base and J by 8 bases, with 18 bases between the two germline ends. This chain's CDR3 is CASSLVVGGILDEQFF. The CDR3 DNA is TGTGCCAGCAGCTTAGTAGTGGGAGGTATCCTCGATGAGCAGTTCTTC.

The chain has TRBV7-9 and TRBJ2-7; 8 positions match TRBD2. The CDR3 has 13 residues. The trim removed 5 bases at V and 5 bases at J, leaving 5 bases unmatched. Looked up from germline, CDR1 is SEHNR and CDR2 is FQNEAQ (reference sequence). CDR3 sequence: CASSESSGNEQYF. The CDR3 DNA reads TGTGCCAGCAGCGAAAGTAGCGGGAACGAGCAGTACTTC.

The chain joins TRBV23-1 to TRBJ2-1, with TRBD2 matching over 8 bases. TRBV23-1 belongs to the ORF category, with a function that is uncertain. J lost 6 bases, V lost 6 bases, and 28 bases had no gene match. The CDR3 contains 21 residues. CDR3 protein: CASSLFRSLGPAGARGNEQFF. The CDR3 DNA reads as TGCGCCAGCAGCCTTTTTCGCTCCTTGGGTCCAGCGGGGGCGAGGGGCAATGAGCAGTTCTTC.

The chain combines TRBV30 with TRBJ2-3, with a tentative D call TRBD2 (6 bases). Germline V lookup: CDR1 GTSNPN, CDR2 SVGIG (reference sequence). The CDR3 has 13 residues. The V and J ends lost 1 base and 2 bases respectively, with 7 bases between them. The CDR3 bases are TGTGCCTGGAGTGGCGGGATCACAGATACGCAGTATTTT. Encoded protein: CAWSGGITDTQYF.

The CDR3 DNA reads TGCGCCAGCACAACGGAGGCAGGAGGGAACACTGAAGCTTTCTTT. It encodes CASTTEAGGNTEAFF. The gene calls are TRBV5-1 and TRBJ1-1, with D unresolved. Germline V gene lookup returns CDR1 SGHRS and CDR2 YFSETQ. V shed 6 bases and J shed 1 base, with 16 bases lying between them. The CDR3 covers 15 residues.